This T cell receptor beta chain was identified during a study of blood T cells in healthy people across ages. Losses at the gene ends were 0 bases for V and 4 bases for J; bases not matched to a gene: 5. CDR1 and CDR2 (germline): MGHRA, YSYEKL. This CDR3 is 15 amino acids long. Study findings and constraints: Researchers judged that diversity estimates from one million T cells fell short of true values. The recorded TCR beta diversity per million T cells decreased in a roughly linear manner with age.

A second PCR of roughly 7 to 11 cycles used a sample-barcoded 5' primer and a J-beta primer mix. Each single sample gave us at least 2.5 million CDR3-containing paired-end reads. TCRdb re-derived calls from the 5' RACE reads in MiXCR, one entry per CDR3 protein. The sample lists 1.5 million to 2 million distinct CDR3 sequences; roughly 27% were seen once. Each sample gave at least 6.5 million isolated PBMCs. This clonotype was counted ten times or more. Its specificity is unknown. This chain links TRBV4-1 with TRBJ1-2; 7 nucleotides agree with TRBD1. This TCR came from a woman aged 25 to 39 in good health. Sequenced: blood. CDR3 nucleotide sequence: TGCGCCAGCAGCCAAGATCCGGGACAGATCTATGGCTACACCTTC. Its translation: CASSQDPGQIYGYTF.